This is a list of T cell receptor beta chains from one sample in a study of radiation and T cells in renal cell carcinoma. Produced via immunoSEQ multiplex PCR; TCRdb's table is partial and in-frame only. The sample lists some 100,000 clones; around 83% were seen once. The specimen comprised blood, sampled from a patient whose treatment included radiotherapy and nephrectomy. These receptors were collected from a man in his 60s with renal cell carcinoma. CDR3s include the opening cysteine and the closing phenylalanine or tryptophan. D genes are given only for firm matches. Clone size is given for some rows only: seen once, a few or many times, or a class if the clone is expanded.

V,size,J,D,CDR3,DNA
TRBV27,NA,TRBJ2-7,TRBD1,CASSSRQGPYEQYF,TGTGCCAGCAGTTCCAGACAGGGACCCTACGAGCAGTACTTC
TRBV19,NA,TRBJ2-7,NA,CASRTEGGVGEQYF,TGTGCCAGTAGGACGGAGGGGGGTGTGGGCGAGCAGTACTTC
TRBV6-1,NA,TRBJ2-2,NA,CASSGSDTGELFF,TGTGCCAGCAGTGGTAGCGACACCGGGGAGCTGTTTTTT
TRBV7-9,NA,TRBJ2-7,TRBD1,CASSFRDRGTYEQYF,TGTGCCAGCAGCTTCCGGGACAGGGGGACCTACGAGCAGTACTTC
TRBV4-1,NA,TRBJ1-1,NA,CASSQDSRAFF,TGCGCCAGCAGCCAAGACTCGAGGGCTTTCTTT
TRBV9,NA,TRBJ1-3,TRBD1,CASSPQGTGGNTIYF,TGTGCCAGCAGCCCCCAAGGGACAGGAGGAAACACCATATATTTT
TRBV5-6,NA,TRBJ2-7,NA,CASSLPGQDYEQYF,TGTGCCAGCAGCTTACCGGGACAAGATTACGAGCAGTACTTC
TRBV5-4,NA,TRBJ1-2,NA,CASSLRTGAYTF,TGTGCCAGCAGCTTGCGGACCGGGGCCTACACCTTC
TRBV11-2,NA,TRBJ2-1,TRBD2,CASSYPGLAGGPGNNEQFF,TGTGCCAGCAGTTATCCGGGACTAGCGGGAGGGCCAGGGAACAATGAGCAGTTCTTC
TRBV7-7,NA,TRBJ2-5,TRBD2,CASSSGGARVETQYF,TGTGCCAGCAGCTCCGGGGGGGCGCGGGTGGAGACCCAGTACTTC
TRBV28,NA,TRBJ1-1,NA,CASRSHRRNTEAFF,TGTGCCAGCAGGTCACACAGGAGGAACACTGAAGCTTTCTTT
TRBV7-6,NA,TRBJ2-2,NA,CASSLVGGDTGELFF,TGTGCCAGCAGCTTAGTAGGGGGGGACACCGGGGAGCTGTTTTTT
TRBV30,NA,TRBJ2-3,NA,CAWIVSGIDTQYF,TGTGCCTGGATAGTTTCGGGCATTGATACGCAGTATTTT
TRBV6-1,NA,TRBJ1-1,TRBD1,CASTGTGTQEAFF,TGTGCCAGCACTGGGACAGGTACACAGGAAGCTTTCTTT
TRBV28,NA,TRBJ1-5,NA,CASRLTWGAHSNQPQHF,TGTGCCAGCAGGCTTACGTGGGGCGCGCATAGCAATCAGCCCCAGCATTTT
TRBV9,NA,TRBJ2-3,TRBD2,CASSDDLMTSGRSDTQYF,TGTGCCAGCAGCGACGACTTGATGACTAGCGGGAGATCAGATACGCAGTATTTT
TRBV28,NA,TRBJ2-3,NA,CASRHGTDLSTDTQYF,TGTGCCAGCAGGCACGGGACGGACCTTAGCACAGATACGCAGTATTTT
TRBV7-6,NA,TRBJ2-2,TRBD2,CASSVSGRAHTGELFF,TGTGCCAGCAGCGTTAGCGGGAGGGCCCACACCGGGGAGCTGTTTTTT
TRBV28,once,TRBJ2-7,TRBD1,CASSLAQGASDEQYF,TGTGCCAGCAGTTTGGCACAGGGGGCAAGCGACGAGCAGTACTTC
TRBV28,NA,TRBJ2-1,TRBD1,CASSSSPTGFYNEQFF,TGTGCCAGCAGTTCCAGCCCGACAGGGTTCTACAATGAGCAGTTCTTC
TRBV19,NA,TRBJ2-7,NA,CASSMRPLYEQYF,TGTGCCAGTAGTATGCGCCCGCTTTACGAGCAGTACTTC
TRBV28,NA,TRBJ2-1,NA,CASSLSLEAEQFF,TGTGCCAGCAGTTTATCTCTGGAAGCTGAGCAGTTCTTC
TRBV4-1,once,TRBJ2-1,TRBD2,CASTSGIVARSEQFF,TGCGCCAGCACCAGCGGGATCGTGGCCAGAAGTGAGCAGTTCTTC
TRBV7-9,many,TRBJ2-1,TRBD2,CATSGISYNEQFF,TGTGCCACCAGCGGGATCTCCTACAATGAGCAGTTCTTC
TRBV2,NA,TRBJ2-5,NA,CASSELRGGQGEAWAQYF,TGTGCCAGCAGTGAATTGAGAGGGGGACAAGGTGAAGCTTGGGCCCAGTACTTC
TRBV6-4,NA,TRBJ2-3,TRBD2,CASSDSRRETSTDTQYF,TGTGCCAGCAGTGACTCGAGGCGGGAGACGAGCACAGATACGCAGTATTTT
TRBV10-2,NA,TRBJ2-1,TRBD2,CASSELIAGANEQFF,TGCGCCAGCAGTGAGTTAATAGCGGGAGCGAATGAGCAGTTCTTC
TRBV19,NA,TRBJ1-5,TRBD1,CASSGQGIGQPQHF,TGTGCCAGTAGTGGACAGGGGATAGGCCAGCCCCAGCATTTT
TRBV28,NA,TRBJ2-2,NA,CASRSSALGHTGELFF,TGTGCCAGCAGATCTAGCGCCCTTGGCCACACCGGGGAGCTGTTTTTT